This T cell receptor beta chain was sequenced during a study of T cells in Graves' hyperthyroidism and ophthalmopathy. Study overall: The initial diagnosis was the point when peripheral blood was collected, ahead of any treatment. Study conclusions and caveats: Classification by a 13 V-J model distinguished ophthalmopathy from stable hyperthyroidism.

This clonotype was observed a few times. Its specificity is unknown. Template material for amplifying TCR beta CDR3 regions consisted of RNA transcripts. TCR CDR3 underwent first-round RT-PCR with the HTBI primer set. TCRdb re-analysed the multiplex PCR reads in MiXCR, keeping a single row per CDR3 protein. The table shows under 400,000 distinct CDR3 sequences, with 15% to 20% occurring only once. The V gene's germline CDR1 is DFQATT and CDR2 SNEGSKA (reference sequence). The length of the CDR3 is 15 residues. Trimming shortened V by 3 bases and J by 9 bases, and 18 bases separated the two germline ends.

The sample was blood. V usage is TRBV20-1 and J usage is TRBJ1-6; the D gene is possibly TRBD1 (6 bases). The sequence was obtained from a woman in her forties or fifties with Graves' hyperthyroidism. This chain's CDR3 is CSARSPRDIGSPLHF. CDR3 coding DNA: TGCAGTGCTAGGAGCCCACGGGACATAGGTTCACCCCTCCACTTT.